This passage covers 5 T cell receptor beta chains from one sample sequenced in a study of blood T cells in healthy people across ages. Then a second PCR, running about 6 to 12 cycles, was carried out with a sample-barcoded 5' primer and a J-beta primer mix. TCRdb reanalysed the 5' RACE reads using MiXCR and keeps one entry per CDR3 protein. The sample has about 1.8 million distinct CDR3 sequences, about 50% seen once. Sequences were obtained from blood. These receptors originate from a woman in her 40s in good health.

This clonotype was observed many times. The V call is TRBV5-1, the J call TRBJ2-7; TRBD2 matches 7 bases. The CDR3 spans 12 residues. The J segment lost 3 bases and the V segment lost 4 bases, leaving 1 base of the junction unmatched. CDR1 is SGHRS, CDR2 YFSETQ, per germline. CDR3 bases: TGCGCCAGCAGCACGGGAGGCTACGAGCAGTACTTC. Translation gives CASSTGGYEQYF.

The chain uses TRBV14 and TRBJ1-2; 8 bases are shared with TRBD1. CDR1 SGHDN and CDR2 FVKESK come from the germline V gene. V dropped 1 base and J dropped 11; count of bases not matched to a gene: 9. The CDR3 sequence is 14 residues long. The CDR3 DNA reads TGTGCCAGCAGCCAAGTAACAGGGGGAAGGGGGTACACCTTC. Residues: CASSQVTGGRGYTF.

CDR3 loop: CASSIDRGLGANVLTF. The CDR3 nucleotides are TGTGCCAGCAGCATCGACAGGGGGCTCGGGGCCAACGTCCTGACTTTC. The chain links TRBV7-3 to TRBJ2-6; 10 positions agree with TRBD1. Germline lookup yields CDR1 SGHTA and CDR2 FQGTGA. Trimming removed 5 bases from V and 4 bases from J; junction bases left unmatched: 5. CDR3 length: 16 amino acids.

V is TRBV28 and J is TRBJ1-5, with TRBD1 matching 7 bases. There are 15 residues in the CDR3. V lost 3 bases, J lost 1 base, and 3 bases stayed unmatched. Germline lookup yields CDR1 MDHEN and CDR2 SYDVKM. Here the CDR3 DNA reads TGTGCCAGCAGTTTGTTACAGGGGAGCAATCAGCCCCAGCATTTT. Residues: CASSLLQGSNQPQHF.

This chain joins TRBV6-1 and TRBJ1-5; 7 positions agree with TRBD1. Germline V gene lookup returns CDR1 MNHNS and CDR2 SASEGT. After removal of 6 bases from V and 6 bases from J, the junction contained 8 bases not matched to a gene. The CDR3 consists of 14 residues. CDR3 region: CASRKDRVGQPQHF. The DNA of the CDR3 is TGTGCCAGCAGGAAAGACAGGGTTGGTCAGCCCCAGCATTTT.